These 12 T cell receptor beta chains were sequenced from one sample in a study of shared clonotypes between healthy human individuals. Generated by immunoSEQ multiplex PCR, the TCRdb table keeps only in-frame clones and is missing some. The sample lists millions of clones, 85% to 95% occurring once. Sequenced sample: naive CD4+ T cells from PBMCs. Subset: CD45RA+ positively selected. These receptor sequences come from a man between 18 and 35 years old in good health. Some clones in this sample may be carry-over from other donors' samples.

This chain joins TRBV5-1 and TRBJ2-2; D perhaps matches TRBD1 (5 bases). V dropped 5 bases and J dropped 1 base, with 12 bases sitting between them. This CDR3 has 15 amino acids. Germline-derived CDR1 and CDR2 are SGHRS and YFSETQ. CDR3 protein: CASRTEQVNTGELFF. The CDR3, as DNA: TGCGCCAGCAGAACGGAACAGGTGAACACCGGGGAGCTGTTTTTT.

The CDR3 reads CASSYSPAGEVRYF. DNA of the CDR3: TGTGCCAGCAGTTACTCCCCGGCGGGAGAGGTGCGGTATTTT. This sequence joins TRBV6-5 and TRBJ2-3, with TRBD2 matching 7 bases. In germline, CDR1 is MNHEY, CDR2 SVGAGI. V was clipped by 0 bases and J by 14 bases; unmatched bases: 11. The CDR3 extends over 14 amino acids.

This rearrangement joins TRBV5-6 to TRBJ1-1; no definite D call. The CDR3 is 17 residues long. The germline V gene has CDR1 SGHDT and CDR2 YYEEEE. V was pared by 0 bases and J by 5 bases, with 20 bases between. The CDR3 DNA follows: TGTGCCAGCAGCTTGGGTGTTGGAGTTACCTACCCAACTGAAGCTTTCTTT. Protein product: CASSLGVGVTYPTEAFF.

V gene TRBV29-1 combines with J gene TRBJ2-4; D ambiguous. V was cut by 2 bases and J by 0 bases, with 8 bases left in between. The germline CDR1 and CDR2 sequences are SQVTM and ANQGSEA. CDR3 size: 14 residues. The CDR3 sequence: CSVEQVLAKNIQYF. The DNA of the CDR3 is TGCAGCGTTGAACAGGTGCTAGCCAAAAACATTCAGTACTTC.

V gene TRBV5-1 combines with J gene TRBJ2-3, with D perhaps assigned TRBD1 or TRBD2 (5 bases each). The length of the CDR3 is 13 residues. CDR1 is SGHRS, CDR2 YFSETQ, per germline. The V end lost 4 bases, the J end lost 5 bases, and 11 bases lay between the germline ends. The CDR3 sequence is CASSGGGGDTQYF. The CDR3 DNA sequence: TGCGCCAGCAGCGGGGGTGGAGGAGATACGCAGTATTTT.

J is TRBJ2-7 and V is TRBV5-1, with D unresolved. Germline V lookup: CDR1 SGHRS, CDR2 YFSETQ. V dropped 0 bases and J dropped 3 bases, with 13 bases sitting between them. This CDR3 contains 15 residues. For the CDR3, the DNA is TGCGCCAGCAGCTTGGCCGGCGACGGAAACTACGAGCAGTACTTC. Encoded protein: CASSLAGDGNYEQYF.

CDR3 coding DNA: TGCAGCGTCGGTCAAGCAACCTACGAGCAGTACTTC. It yields the protein CSVGQATYEQYF. This rearrangement joins TRBV29-1 to TRBJ2-7; D is unclear. The V gene lost 6 bases and the J gene lost 2 bases, with 11 bases spanning the gap. There are 12 residues in the CDR3. The germline gives CDR1 SQVTM, CDR2 ANQGSEA.

As concerns this clone: Additional DNA sequences in this sample encode the identical CDR3. The genes are TRBV5-1 and TRBJ2-1; D uncertain. With 3 bases removed from V and 5 bases from J, the gap between germline ends came to 9 bases. The germline gives CDR1 SGHRS, CDR2 YFSETQ. CDR3 size: 13 residues. The CDR3 sequence is CASSSGPNNEQFF. The CDR3 nucleotides read TGCGCCAGCAGCTCAGGCCCCAACAATGAGCAGTTCTTC.

The chain employs TRBV27 and TRBJ2-3; weak D call: TRBD2 (5 bases). V lost 4 bases and J 0 bases, leaving 11 bases between the germline ends. The CDR3 is 15 amino acids. CDR1 and CDR2 from the germline V gene are MNHEY and SMNVEV (reference sequence). The CDR3 protein is CASSSPRGSTDTQYF. DNA of the CDR3: TGTGCCAGCAGTTCCCCTCGCGGGAGCACAGATACGCAGTATTTT.

The chain recombines TRBV28 with TRBJ1-2, with 8 bases that match TRBD1. The germline gives CDR1 MDHEN, CDR2 SYDVKM. V trimming: 4 bases; J trimming: 8 bases; junction bases outside the gene matches: 12. This CDR3 is built from 15 residues. This chain's CDR3 is CASSSPQGGNEGYTF. CDR3 nucleotides: TGTGCCAGCAGTTCCCCACAGGGGGGGAATGAAGGCTACACCTTC.

The V and J genes are TRBV28 and TRBJ2-7; TRBD1 aligns across 7 bases. The germline gives CDR1 MDHEN, CDR2 SYDVKM. The CDR3 covers 12 residues. The CDR3 reads CAATGSSYEQYF. As DNA, the CDR3 is TGTGCTGCGACAGGGTCTTCCTACGAGCAGTACTTC.

The chain is built from TRBV25-1 and TRBJ1-4, with D possibly matching TRBD1 (5 bases). Between the trimmed V and J ends, which lost 2 bases and 3 bases, there was a span of 16 bases. The CDR3 contains 17 residues. From germline, CDR1 is MGHDK and CDR2 SYGVNS. The CDR3 loop reads CASSEGKGLRPNEKLFF. In DNA form, the CDR3 reads TGTGCCAGCAGTGAAGGGAAGGGGCTTAGGCCTAATGAAAAACTGTTTTTT.